This T cell receptor (beta chain) was found in a study of T cells after yellow fever vaccination. Across the study: Libraries from low-cell-number fractions were prepared with the SMART-Seq v4 Ultra Low Input RNA kit.

Worth noting for this clonotype: Its matching antigen is unknown.

Template switching by 5'RACE produced TCR cDNA, adding a universal primer site and UMIs. MiXCR, applied by TCRdb to the 5' RACE reads, yields one record per CDR3 protein. Counted here are 320,000 or so distinct CDR3 sequences, about 8.3% occurring once; the ten biggest clones make up approximately 15%. Findings of the study overall: The study found a weaker secondary response that peaked faster, day 5 versus 15.

The CDR3 runs 14 residues. Trimming took 4 bases from V and 13 from J, leaving 22 bases between them. The receptor comes from a man in his late teens or twenties who received the YFV17D yellow fever vaccine. V usage is TRBV12-3 or TRBV12-4 and J usage is TRBJ1-2; a possible D gene is TRBD1 (6 bases). The sample here was PBMCs, taken roughly seven weeks after the first yellow fever vaccination. The CDR3 sequence: CASSSQGRLNGGTF. The CDR3 nucleotides read TGTGCCAGCAGTTCCCAGGGGAGGTTAAATGGGGGCACCTTC.